This TCR beta chain stems from a study of liver allograft versus peripheral blood T cells (dated by TCRdb to the early 2020s). With respect to the entire study: The study compared the T cell receptor repertoires present in transplanted livers with the repertoires present in the peripheral blood of liver transplant recipients.

Overall study results and their limits: T cell receptor repertoires inside liver allografts were reported to be different from the repertoires detected in peripheral blood.

TCRdb shows the sequencer as Illumina MiSeq. Using fastp at Q25 and MiXCR, TCRdb reprocessed the public reads and kept productive beta chains. Under each unique CDR3 protein, matching rows form one entry showing the most common genes and DNA. Within this sample are 2,700 or so distinct CDR3 sequences, with around 15% of them counted one time only. The ten largest clones capture around a quarter of the sample. Reading from cysteine to phenylalanine, the CDR3 counts 13 amino acids. Of all the DNA, just the CDR3 is kept, 39 bases in frame from base 1. V is cut by 3 bases and J by 1 base, and the space between the germline ends is 6 bases. This clonotype is medium-sized (0.01 to 0.1%). Its cognate antigen has yet to be identified. No base-level quality is on record; no much larger clone is a single base apart.

The V and J segments used are TRBV12-3 or TRBV12-4 and TRBJ1-1; no D gene call is confident. The clonotype comes from a human patient who had a liver transplant. Some T cells may be donor cells from the graft after a transplant. The CDR3 protein is CASSFVRNTEAFF. The bases read TGTGCCAGCAGTTTTGTTAGGAACACTGAAGCTTTCTTT.